The clone carrying this T cell receptor beta chain was counted at least ten times. This record belongs to a study of identical twins. TCRdb reanalysed the 5' RACE reads using MiXCR and keeps one entry per CDR3 protein. The data show around 650,000 distinct CDR3 sequences, with less than 9% seen just once and roughly 1.5% held by the top ten. The CDR3 spans 13 residues. Trimming took 7 bases from V and 9 from J, leaving 16 bases between them. These same data were also listed under a study on yellow fever vaccine responses in identical twins.

The sequence derives from a woman between 18 and 29 years old in good health. The chain has TRBV12-3 or TRBV12-4 and TRBJ2-1; D unresolved. The specimen sequenced was PBMCs. CDR3 nucleotides: TGTGCCAGCAATCCTCGCGTGCAATCTGAGCAGTTCTTC. Protein: CASNPRVQSEQFF.